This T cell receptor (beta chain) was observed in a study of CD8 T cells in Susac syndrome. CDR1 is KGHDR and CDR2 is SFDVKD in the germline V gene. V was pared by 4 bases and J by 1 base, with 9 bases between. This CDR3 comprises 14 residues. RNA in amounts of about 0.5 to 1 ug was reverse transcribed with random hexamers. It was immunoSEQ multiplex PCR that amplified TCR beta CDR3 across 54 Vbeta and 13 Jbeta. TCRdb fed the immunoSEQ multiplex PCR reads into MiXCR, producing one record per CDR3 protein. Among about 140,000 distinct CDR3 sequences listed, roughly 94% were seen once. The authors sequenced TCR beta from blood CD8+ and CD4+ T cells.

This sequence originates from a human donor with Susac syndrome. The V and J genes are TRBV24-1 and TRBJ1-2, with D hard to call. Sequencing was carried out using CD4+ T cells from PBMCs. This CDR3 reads CATSEPTDNYGYTF. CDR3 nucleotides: TGTGCCACCAGTGAGCCGACGGATAACTATGGCTACACCTTC.